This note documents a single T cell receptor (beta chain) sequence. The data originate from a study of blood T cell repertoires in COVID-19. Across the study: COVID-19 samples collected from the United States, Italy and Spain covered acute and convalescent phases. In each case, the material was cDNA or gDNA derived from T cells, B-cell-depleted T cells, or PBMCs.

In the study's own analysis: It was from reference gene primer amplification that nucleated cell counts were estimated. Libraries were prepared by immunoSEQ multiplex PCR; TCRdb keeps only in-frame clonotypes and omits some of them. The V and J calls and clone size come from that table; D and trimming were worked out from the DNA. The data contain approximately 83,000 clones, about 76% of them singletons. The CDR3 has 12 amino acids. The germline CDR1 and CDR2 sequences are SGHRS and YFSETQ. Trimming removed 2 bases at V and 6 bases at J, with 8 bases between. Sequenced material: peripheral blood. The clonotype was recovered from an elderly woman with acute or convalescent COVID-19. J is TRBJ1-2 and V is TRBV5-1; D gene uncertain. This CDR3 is CASSFEGNGYTF. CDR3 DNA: TGCGCCAGCAGCTTTGAGGGCAATGGCTACACCTTC.